These 27 T cell receptor beta chains were sequenced from one sample in a study of shared clonotypes between healthy human individuals. Repertoires were generated with immunoSEQ multiplex PCR, while TCRdb's copy carries only in-frame clones and drops some. The table records millions of clones, approximately 94% of them present only once. Sequencing was done on a sample of naive CD4+ T cells sorted from blood. Subset given: CD45RA+ positively selected. These receptors came from a man between 18 and 35 years old in good health.

The rearrangement uses TRBV5-4 and TRBJ2-5; no definite D call. The length of the CDR3 is 15 residues. Per the germline V gene, CDR1 is SGHNT and CDR2 is YYREEE (reference sequence). Trimming removed 4 bases at V and 4 bases at J, with 17 bases between. The CDR3 DNA follows: TGTGCCAGCAGCCCAGACCTCGCGAGGTTAGAGACCCAGTACTTC. Protein product: CASSPDLARLETQYF.

V and J are TRBV19 and TRBJ2-7, with D tentatively TRBD1 (6 bases). The V and J ends lost 6 bases and 0 bases respectively, with 15 bases between them. The CDR3 length is 15 residues. Germline assignment: CDR1 LNHDA and CDR2 SQIVND (reference sequence). CDR3: CASSPSGTPSYEQYF. For the CDR3, the DNA is TGTGCCAGTAGCCCCTCCGGGACACCCTCCTACGAGCAGTACTTC. The full variable domain, completed using reference TRBV19 and TRBJ2-7, is DGGITQSPKYLFRKEGQNVTLSCEQNLNHDAMYWYRQDPGQGLRLIYYSQIVNDFQKGDIAEGYSVSREKKESFPLTVTSAQKNPTAFYLCASSPSGTPSYEQYFGPGTRLTVT.

Details on this clone: Different DNA sequences within this sample yield the same CDR3. The rearrangement joins TRBV9 to TRBJ2-3; no firm D call. CDR1 and CDR2 (germline): SGDLS, YYNGEE. V lost 4 bases, J lost 2 bases, and 5 bases lay in between. There are 12 residues in the CDR3. CDR3 protein: CASSPNTDTQYF. The CDR3 DNA is TGTGCCAGCAGCCCAAACACAGATACGCAGTATTTT. Based on the CDR3 plus reference TRBV9 and TRBJ2-3, the full variable domain is DSGVTQTPKHLITATGQRVTLRCSPRSGDLSVYWYQQSLDQGLQFLIQYYNGEERAKGNILERFSAQQFPDLHSELNLSSLELGDSALYFCASSPNTDTQYFGPGTRLTVL.

CDR3 amino acids: CAISASLSGANVLTF. The CDR3 nucleotides are TGTGCCATCAGCGCCAGTCTCTCTGGGGCCAACGTCCTGACTTTC. The rearrangement links TRBV10-3 to TRBJ2-6; D call uncertain. The V end was cut by 6 bases, the J end by 0 bases, with 9 bases between. Looked up from germline, CDR1 is ENHRY and CDR2 is SYGVKD. CDR3 size: 15 residues.

V and J are TRBV28 and TRBJ2-7; 8 bases line up with TRBD2. CDR3 length equals 15 residues. Per germline, CDR1 MDHEN and CDR2 SYDVKM. V lost 10 bases to trimming and J lost 4 bases; unmatched junction nucleotides: 15. The CDR3: CATITAGLGKYEQYF. CDR3 DNA sequence: TGTGCCACCATAACGGCGGGACTAGGGAAGTACGAGCAGTACTTC.

This clone was picked up a small number of times. CDR3 amino acids: CAWQHSGNTIYF. DNA of the CDR3: TGTGCCTGGCAACACTCTGGAAACACCATATATTTT. V usage is TRBV30 and J usage is TRBJ1-3; D is uncertain. The germline V gene encodes CDR1 GTSNPN and CDR2 SVGIG (reference sequence). The V end lost 5 bases, the J end lost 0 bases, and 5 bases lay between the germline ends. The CDR3 loop spans 12 amino acids.

The chain couples TRBV2 to TRBJ2-2, with 14 bases lining up with TRBD2. CDR1 and CDR2 (germline): SNHLY, FYNNEI. There are 15 residues in the CDR3. Trimming cost V 7 bases and J 7 bases; bases outside gene matches: 5. The CDR3 loop reads CASTGTSGRLGELFF. CDR3 nucleotide sequence: TGTGCCAGCACCGGGACTAGCGGGAGACTCGGGGAGCTGTTTTTT.

The rearrangement joins TRBV29-1 to TRBJ2-1, with 8 bases identical to TRBD2. The CDR3 has 16 residues. With V trimmed by 2 bases and J by 1 base, 7 bases remained unmatched. The germline CDR1 and CDR2 sequences are SQVTM and ANQGSEA. CDR3 coding DNA: TGCAGCGTTGAACCCTCGGCGGGAGGTTCCTACAATGAGCAGTTCTTC. Protein sequence: CSVEPSAGGSYNEQFF.

The chain recombines TRBV30 with TRBJ1-6; TRBD1 matches 10 bases. The V and J ends lost 8 bases and 7 bases, in that order; junction bases with no gene match: 5. CDR1 is GTSNPN, CDR2 SVGIG, per germline (reference sequence). CDR3 length: 13 residues. CDR3 sequence reads: CAIGTGDNSPLHF. The CDR3 DNA is TGTGCCATCGGGACAGGGGACAATTCACCCCTCCACTTT.

This chain uses TRBV9 with TRBJ2-7; 12 nucleotides line up with TRBD1. V shed 5 bases, J shed 0 bases, and the junction held 15 bases outside the gene matches. The CDR3 length is 19 residues. CDR1 is SGDLS and CDR2 is YYNGEE in the germline V gene. The CDR3 sequence is CASSSNAGTGGKGSYEQYF. CDR3 nucleotides: TGTGCCAGCAGTTCCAATGCCGGGACAGGGGGCAAGGGCTCCTACGAGCAGTACTTC.

The chain links TRBV10-3 to TRBJ1-2; D remains unclear. CDR1 and CDR2 (germline): ENHRY, SYGVKD. The CDR3 length is 12 residues. V was pared by 10 bases and J by 4 bases, with 13 bases between. Here the CDR3 DNA reads TGTGCCACGGCGCTATCCGGCTATGGCTACACCTTC. This gives the protein CATALSGYGYTF.

This chain links TRBV18 with TRBJ1-2, with 9 bases fitting TRBD1. Germline assignment: CDR1 KGHSH and CDR2 LQKENI. Losses at the gene ends were 3 bases for V and 5 bases for J; bases not matched to a gene: 13. The CDR3 consists of 17 residues. CDR3: CASSPNTGDRAGYGYTF. CDR3 DNA sequence: TGTGCCAGCTCACCCAACACAGGGGACAGGGCCGGATATGGCTACACCTTC.

V gene TRBV28 combines with J gene TRBJ2-1; D is possibly TRBD1 (5 bases). Per the germline V gene, CDR1 is MDHEN and CDR2 is SYDVKM. Between the trimmed V and J ends, which lost 3 bases and 2 bases, there was a span of 5 bases. The CDR3 is 13 amino acids. CDR3 sequence reads: CASSLTAYNEQFF. The CDR3 nucleotides are TGTGCCAGCAGTTTGACAGCCTACAATGAGCAGTTCTTC. The entire variable domain, with the rest obtained from reference TRBV28 and TRBJ2-1, is as follows: DVKVTQSSRYLVKRTGEKVFLECVQDMDHENMFWYRQDPGLGLRLIYFSYDVKMKEKGDIPEGYSVSREKKERFSLILESASTNQTSMYLCASSLTAYNEQFFGPGTRLTVL.

The chain employs TRBV7-2 and TRBJ2-5; TRBD2 agrees at 10 bases. The CDR3 is 16 residues long. Germline CDR1 and CDR2: SGHTA and FQGNSA. V lost 1 base and J lost 5; bases outside the gene matches: 7. The CDR3 loop is CASSLVGSGGLETQYF. CDR3 in DNA: TGTGCCAGCAGCTTAGTGGGTAGCGGGGGGTTGGAGACCCAGTACTTC. Full variable domain (remainder filled in from reference TRBV7-2 and TRBJ2-5): GAGVSQSPSNKVTEKGKDVELRCDPISGHTALYWYRQSLGQGLEFLIYFQGNSAPDKSGLPSDRFSAERTGGSVSTLTIQRTQQEDSAVYLCASSLVGSGGLETQYFGPGTRLLVL.

The CDR3 DNA reads TGTGCCACCAGCAGAGATATTCCTAACCGGGACAGGTACTACGAGCAGTACTTC. Translated, it gives CATSRDIPNRDRYYEQYF. The J gene is TRBJ2-7, the V gene TRBV15; 8 positions agree with TRBD1. The CDR3 runs to 18 residues. The V segment lost 0 bases and the J segment 3 bases; nucleotides outside the gene matches: 13. Germline loops: CDR1 LNHNV, CDR2 YYDKDF (reference sequence).

This clone occurred once. The gene calls are TRBV4-1 and TRBJ2-7, with D perhaps matching TRBD1 or TRBD2 (5 bases each). Per germline, CDR1 MGHRA and CDR2 YSYEKL. The CDR3 sequence is 16 residues long. V was clipped by 0 bases and J by 3 bases, with 15 bases between them. The CDR3 DNA sequence: TGCGCCAGCAGCCAAGAGGGACCGGGACCGGTCTACGAGCAGTACTTC. It encodes CASSQEGPGPVYEQYF.

This chain connects TRBV18 to TRBJ2-1; perhaps D is TRBD1 or TRBD2 (5 bases each). This CDR3 is 12 amino acids long. The V and J ends lost 4 bases and 7 bases respectively, with 8 bases between them. The germline V gene encodes CDR1 KGHSH and CDR2 LQKENI. The CDR3 sequence is CASSRDGNEQFF. The CDR3 nucleotides are TGTGCCAGCTCACGGGACGGGAATGAGCAGTTCTTC.

With respect to this clone: Other DNA sequences in the same sample also yield this CDR3. V usage is TRBV7-8 and J usage is TRBJ2-7; 10 nucleotides agree with TRBD2. The CDR3 covers 15 residues. Germline CDR1 is SGHVS and CDR2 is FQNEAQ. Trimming took 1 base from V and 2 from J; bases not matched to a gene: 2. The CDR3 loop is CASSLVAGGAYEQYF. The CDR3 region has the DNA TGTGCCAGCAGCTTAGTAGCGGGGGGCGCCTACGAGCAGTACTTC.

This clone was counted once. The V and J genes are TRBV19 and TRBJ2-5; 7 bases are a match to TRBD2. This CDR3 is 13 amino acids long. Germline assignment: CDR1 LNHDA and CDR2 SQIVND (reference sequence). V lost 4 bases and J lost 4; bases outside the gene matches: 3. CDR3 DNA: TGTGCCAGTAGTAGTGGCGGGGGAGAGACCCAGTACTTC. Protein product: CASSSGGGETQYF.

The chain uses TRBV5-6 and TRBJ2-5, with no clear D. The CDR3 is 12 amino acids. The V end lost 3 bases, the J end lost 0 bases, and 3 bases lay between the germline ends. CDR1 and CDR2 (germline): SGHDT, YYEEEE. The chain's CDR3 is CASSSYQETQYF. The CDR3 nucleotides read TGTGCCAGCAGCTCGTACCAAGAGACCCAGTACTTC.

V is TRBV25-1 and J is TRBJ2-3, with 7 bases that match TRBD1. The length of the CDR3 is 15 residues. V was clipped by 4 bases and J by 2 bases; unmatched bases: 6. Germline V gives CDR1 MGHDK, CDR2 SYGVNS. The CDR3 DNA sequence: TGTGCCAGCAGTGTGGGACAGTTCCCCACAGATACGCAGTATTTT. Protein product: CASSVGQFPTDTQYF.

The genes are TRBV5-5 and TRBJ2-6; no reliable D call. Germline loops: CDR1 SGHKS, CDR2 YYEKEE (reference sequence). This CDR3 is built from 15 residues. V lost 4 bases, J lost 0 bases, and 8 bases lay in between. The CDR3 loop reads CASSPQSSGANVLTF. CDR3 coding DNA: TGTGCCAGCAGCCCACAATCCTCTGGGGCCAACGTCCTGACTTTC.

This sequence joins TRBV5-4 and TRBJ2-2; D gene uncertain. Germline V gene sequence: CDR1 SGHNT, CDR2 YYREEE (reference sequence). This CDR3 is 15 amino acids long. With 0 bases removed from V and 7 bases from J, the gap between germline ends came to 13 bases. The CDR3 protein is CASSLGVSAIGELFF. CDR3 bases: TGTGCCAGCAGCTTGGGGGTGTCCGCAATCGGGGAGCTGTTTTTT.

Only one count was recorded for this clone. The V call is TRBV6-1, the J call TRBJ1-1, with TRBD1 matching over 8 bases. In germline, CDR1 is MNHNS, CDR2 SASEGT. The V gene end was trimmed by 5 bases and the J gene end by 3 bases; junction bases not matched to a gene: 2. The CDR3 has 13 residues. CDR3 protein: CASSWDRYTEAFF. The CDR3 region has the DNA TGTGCCAGCAGTTGGGACAGGTACACTGAAGCTTTCTTT.

The chain uses TRBV7-2 and TRBJ2-3, with D possibly being TRBD2 (5 bases). This CDR3 contains 16 residues. V gave up 3 bases and J gave up 6 bases, with 19 bases separating them. The germline gives CDR1 SGHTA, CDR2 FQGNSA. CDR3 loop: CASSFSSNFPSDTQYF. The CDR3 DNA reads as TGTGCCAGCAGCTTTTCTAGCAACTTTCCAAGCGATACGCAGTATTTT. The variable domain in full, completed from reference TRBV7-2 and TRBJ2-3, reads GAGVSQSPSNKVTEKGKDVELRCDPISGHTALYWYRQSLGQGLEFLIYFQGNSAPDKSGLPSDRFSAERTGGSVSTLTIQRTQQEDSAVYLCASSFSSNFPSDTQYFGPGTRLTVL.

V and J are TRBV6-1 and TRBJ2-2, with 9 bases matching TRBD2. The V segment lost 8 bases and the J segment 5 bases; nucleotides outside the gene matches: 9. CDR1 MNHNS and CDR2 SASEGT come from the germline V gene. CDR3 length equals 15 residues. The CDR3 nucleotides are TGTGCCAGCGCCCGGCTGGCGGGAGGGACCGGGGAGCTGTTTTTT. It codes for CASARLAGGTGELFF.

The chain is built from TRBV28 and TRBJ1-6, with D perhaps matching TRBD1 (6 bases). The ends were cut back, 5 bases at V and 6 bases at J, with 17 bases in the middle. The germline V gene has CDR1 MDHEN and CDR2 SYDVKM. The CDR3 runs to 16 residues. The CDR3 region has the DNA TGTGCCAGCAGTCCCCGGGACATCGGCTTTAATTCACCCCTCCACTTT. Its protein is CASSPRDIGFNSPLHF.